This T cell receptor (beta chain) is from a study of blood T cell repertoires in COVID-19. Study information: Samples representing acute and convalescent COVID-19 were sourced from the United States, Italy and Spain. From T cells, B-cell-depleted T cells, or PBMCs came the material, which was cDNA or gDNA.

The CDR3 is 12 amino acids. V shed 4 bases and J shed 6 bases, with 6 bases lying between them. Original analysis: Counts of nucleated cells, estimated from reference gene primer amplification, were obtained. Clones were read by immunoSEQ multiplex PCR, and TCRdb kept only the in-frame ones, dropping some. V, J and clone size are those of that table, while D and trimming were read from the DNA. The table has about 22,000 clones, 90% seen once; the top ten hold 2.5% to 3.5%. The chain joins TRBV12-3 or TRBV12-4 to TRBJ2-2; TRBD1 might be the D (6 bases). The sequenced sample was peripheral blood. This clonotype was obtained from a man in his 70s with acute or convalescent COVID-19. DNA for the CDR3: TGTGCCAGCAGTTGGACAGCCGGGGAGCTGTTTTTT. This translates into CASSWTAGELFF.